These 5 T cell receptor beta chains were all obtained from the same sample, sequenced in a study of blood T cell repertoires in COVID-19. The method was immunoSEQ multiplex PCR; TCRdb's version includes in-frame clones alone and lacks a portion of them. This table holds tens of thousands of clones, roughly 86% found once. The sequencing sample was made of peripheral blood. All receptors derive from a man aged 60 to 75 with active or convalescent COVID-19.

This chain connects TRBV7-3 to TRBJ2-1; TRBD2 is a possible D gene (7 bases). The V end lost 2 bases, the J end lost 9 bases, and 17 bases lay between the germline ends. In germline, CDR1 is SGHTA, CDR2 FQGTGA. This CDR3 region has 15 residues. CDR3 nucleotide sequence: TGTGCCAGCAGCTTATCGGGGGGCCGTTCGGTTGAGCAGTTCTTC. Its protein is CASSLSGGRSVEQFF.

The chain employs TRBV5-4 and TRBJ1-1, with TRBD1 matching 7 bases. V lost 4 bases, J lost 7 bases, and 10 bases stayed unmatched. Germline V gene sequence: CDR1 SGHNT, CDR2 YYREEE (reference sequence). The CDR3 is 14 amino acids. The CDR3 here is CASSPRGGAGEAFF. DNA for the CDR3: TGTGCCAGCAGCCCGAGAGGGGGCGCGGGTGAAGCTTTCTTT.

This chain's CDR3 is CASSRRGLGDGYTF. CDR3 DNA sequence: TGTGCCAGCAGCCGCAGGGGCTTAGGGGATGGCTACACCTTC. This chain uses TRBV2 with TRBJ1-2; D possibly corresponds to TRBD1 (6 bases). The V and J ends lost 6 bases and 6 bases respectively, with 17 bases between them. Germline V gene lookup returns CDR1 SNHLY and CDR2 FYNNEI. The CDR3 is made up of 14 amino acids.

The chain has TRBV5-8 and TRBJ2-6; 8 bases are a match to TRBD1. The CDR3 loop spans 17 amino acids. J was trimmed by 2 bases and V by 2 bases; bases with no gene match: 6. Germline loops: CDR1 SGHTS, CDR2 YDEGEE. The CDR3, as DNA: TGTGCCAGCAGCTTTAGGACAGGGCCGGCTGGGGCCAACGTCCTGACTTTC. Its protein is CASSFRTGPAGANVLTF.

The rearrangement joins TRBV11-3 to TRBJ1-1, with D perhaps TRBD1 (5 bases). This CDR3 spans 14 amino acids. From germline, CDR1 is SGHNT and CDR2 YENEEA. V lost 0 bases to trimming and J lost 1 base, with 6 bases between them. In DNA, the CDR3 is TGTGCCAGCAGCTTAGACGGACAGAACACTGAAGCTTTCTTT. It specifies CASSLDGQNTEAFF.